This T cell receptor beta chain was sequenced for a study of patients and donors after allogeneic stem cell transplantation. J gave up 0 bases and V 6 bases, and 7 bases lay outside the gene matches. This CDR3 has 16 amino acids. Germline lookup yields CDR1 SQVTM and CDR2 ANQGSEA. Via MiXCR, TCRdb re-called the RT-PCR reads, giving one row per CDR3 protein. The table includes about 72,000 distinct CDR3 sequences, less than 30% detected once. This TCR came from a human donor who was either an allogeneic HSCT recipient or a stem cell or donor lymphocyte infusion donor (not recorded which). It is not recorded whose cells these are; they may come from a transplant donor. Material: blood, either unsorted or a sorted T cell fraction (not recorded which). The chain links TRBV29-1 to TRBJ2-6; 8 bases match TRBD1. The CDR3 DNA follows: TGCAGCGTGCCGGGACAGGAATACTCTGGGGCCAACGTCCTGACTTTC. It translates to CSVPGQEYSGANVLTF.